Listed here are 13 T cell receptor beta chains from one sample, sequenced in a study of read filtering for tumor transcriptome and immune sequencing. The library was built from about 0.4 ug RNA with molecular barcoded adaptors for alpha/delta and beta/gamma chains. Via MiXCR, TCRdb re-called the reads, giving one row per CDR3 protein. The sample shows about 54,000 distinct CDR3 sequences, about 12% of them seen only once. What was sequenced was a population of CD138-negative cells sorted from bone marrow. Every receptor here comes from a donor at least 40 years old with multiple myeloma.

Ten or more counts support this clonotype. The chain links TRBV20-1 to TRBJ2-1; 8 positions agree with TRBD2. Germline V gene sequence: CDR1 DFQATT, CDR2 SNEGSKA (reference sequence). The CDR3 is 15 residues long. Unmatched junction bases numbered 4, after V lost 1 base and J lost 2 bases. This chain's CDR3 is CSARASGGPYNEQFF. The CDR3 DNA sequence: TGCAGTGCTAGAGCCAGCGGGGGTCCCTACAATGAGCAGTTCTTC.

This clonotype turned up a few times. The CDR3, as DNA: TGCGCCAGCAGCTTGGGCCATGCCGGGACAGGGGTGGATCAGCCCCAGCATTTT. Amino acid sequence: CASSLGHAGTGVDQPQHF. The chain recombines TRBV5-1 with TRBJ1-5, with 10 bases that match TRBD1. Germline V lookup: CDR1 SGHRS, CDR2 YFSETQ. This CDR3 has 18 amino acids. J lost 5 bases, V lost 0 bases, and 11 bases had no gene match.

The chain employs TRBV29-1 and TRBJ2-5; no reliable D call. The V end lost 7 bases, the J end lost 7 bases, and 19 bases lay between the germline ends. This CDR3 comprises 13 residues. Germline V gene data show CDR1 as SQVTM and CDR2 as ANQGSEA. The CDR3 bases are TGCAGCGCCCGGTCGACCACCCGGGTGACCCAGTACTTC. Protein: CSARSTTRVTQYF. The whole variable domain, remainder taken from reference TRBV29-1 and TRBJ2-5, is SAVISQKPSRDICQRGTSLTIQCQVDSQVTMMFWYRQQPGQSLTLIATANQGSEATYESGFVIDKFPISRPNLTFSTLTVSNMSPEDSSIYLCSARSTTRVTQYFGPGTRLLVL.

This clonotype was seen at least ten times. The chain combines TRBV14 with TRBJ1-1; TRBD1 aligns across 7 bases. The J segment lost 5 bases and the V segment lost 1 base, leaving 7 bases of the junction unmatched. Germline CDR1 is SGHDN and CDR2 is FVKESK. There are 15 residues in the CDR3. CDR3 in DNA: TGTGCCAGCAGCCAAGTAGGGGGCGTATGGACTGAAGCTTTCTTT. This encodes CASSQVGGVWTEAFF.

This clonotype was seen repeatedly, ten times or more. The gene calls are TRBV3-1 and TRBJ2-6; no clear D gene. The CDR3 has 17 residues. V was clipped by 0 bases and J by 4 bases, with 13 bases between them. Germline V CDR1 and CDR2: LGHDT, YNNKEL (reference sequence). CDR3 sequence reads: CASSQDGWSYGANVLTF. The CDR3 DNA sequence: TGTGCCAGCAGCCAAGATGGGTGGTCATACGGGGCCAACGTCCTGACTTTC.

This clonotype was seen ten or more times. The V and J genes are TRBV19 and TRBJ2-1, with TRBD2 identical over 8 bases. This CDR3 spans 16 amino acids. The V gene's germline CDR1 is LNHDA and CDR2 SQIVND (reference sequence). Trimming cost V 4 bases and J 0 bases; bases outside gene matches: 5. The DNA for the CDR3 is TGTGCCAGTAGTAAACAGCGGGGGCCCTCCTACAATGAGCAGTTCTTC. As protein: CASSKQRGPSYNEQFF.

The sample holds many counts of this clonotype. The rearrangement links TRBV4-1 to TRBJ2-1, with 14 bases that match TRBD2. Per the germline V gene, CDR1 is MGHRA and CDR2 is YSYEKL. The CDR3 runs to 17 residues. J gave up 4 bases and V 0 bases, and 2 bases lay outside the gene matches. The CDR3 sequence: CASSQDRTSGGYNEQFF. CDR3 nucleotide sequence: TGCGCCAGCAGCCAAGATAGGACTAGCGGGGGGTACAATGAGCAGTTCTTC.

In this sample, this clonotype turned up many times. The rearrangement joins TRBV10-3 to TRBJ2-1; the D gene is possibly TRBD2 (6 bases). The germline gives CDR1 ENHRY, CDR2 SYGVKD. This CDR3 is 12 amino acids long. Trimming took 8 bases from V and 8 from J, leaving 13 bases between them. The CDR3 spells CAIGGPGDEQFF. In DNA form, the CDR3 reads TGTGCCATCGGTGGTCCGGGAGATGAGCAGTTCTTC.

This clonotype is medium-sized within its sample. V usage is TRBV28 and J usage is TRBJ2-2; maybe TRBD1 (5 bases). Trimming removed 3 bases from V and 0 bases from J, with 14 bases in between. The V gene's germline CDR1 is MDHEN and CDR2 SYDVKM. CDR3 length: 17 amino acids. CDR3 amino acids: CASSFPWRTTNTGELFF. In DNA, the CDR3 is TGTGCCAGCAGTTTCCCCTGGCGGACAACGAACACCGGGGAGCTGTTTTTT.

This chain joins TRBV7-9 and TRBJ1-4; unclear D gene. CDR1 SEHNR and CDR2 FQNEAQ come from the germline V gene (reference sequence). The germline V and J ends were trimmed by 5 bases and 0 bases, with 10 bases remaining between them. The CDR3 is 15 amino acids. The CDR3 DNA reads TGTGCCAGCAGCCCGCTCGGTGCAACTAATGAAAAACTGTTTTTT. Protein: CASSPLGATNEKLFF.

Of note for this clonotype: This may arise from a read error, as a much more abundant clone is one base away. The chain employs TRBV6-5 and TRBJ2-2; D ambiguous. The V gene lost 11 bases and the J gene lost 9 bases, with 7 bases spanning the gap. Germline values: CDR1 MNHEY, CDR2 SVGAGI. The CDR3 has 9 amino acids. CDR3: CARPWELFF. In DNA form, the CDR3 reads TGTGCCCGGCCATGGGAGCTGTTTTTT.

In its sample, this clonotype was seen many times. J is TRBJ1-1 and V is TRBV18; D remains ambiguous. The CDR3 length is 15 residues. V was cut by 3 bases and J by 2 bases, with 13 bases left in between. CDR1 and CDR2 from the germline V gene are KGHSH and LQKENI. The CDR3 loop is CASSPLGARNTEAFF. The DNA for the CDR3 is TGTGCCAGCTCACCCCTTGGAGCGCGCAACACTGAAGCTTTCTTT. The whole variable domain, remainder taken from reference TRBV18 and TRBJ1-1, is NAGVMQNPRHLVRRRGQEARLRCSPMKGHSHVYWYRQLPEEGLKFMVYLQKENIIDESGMPKERFSAEFPKEGPSILRIQQVVRGDSAAYFCASSPLGARNTEAFFGQGTRLTVV.

This clonotype was seen ten or more times. This rearrangement joins TRBV28 to TRBJ2-3; 8 bases agree with TRBD2. Germline V CDR1 and CDR2: MDHEN, SYDVKM. This CDR3 is 15 amino acids long. V dropped 7 bases and J dropped 2; count of bases not matched to a gene: 8. The CDR3 reads CASTRRTSSTDTQYF. The CDR3 DNA sequence: TGTGCCAGCACTAGGCGGACTAGCTCCACAGATACGCAGTATTTT.